Presented here are 18 T cell receptor beta chains from one specimen sequenced in a study of blood T cells in healthy people across ages. Through a sample-barcoded 5' primer and a J-beta primer mix, a second PCR was run for roughly 6 to 12 cycles. Via MiXCR, TCRdb re-called the 5' RACE reads, giving one row per CDR3 protein. The table lists 1.4 million or so distinct CDR3 sequences, about 45% of them singletons. Sequencing was performed on blood. Receptor source: a woman younger than 30 in good health.

The rearrangement uses TRBV20-1 and TRBJ2-6; TRBD1 aligns across 7 bases. Unmatched junction bases numbered 8, after V lost 5 bases and J lost 1 base. The CDR3 has 16 residues. Germline assignment: CDR1 DFQATT and CDR2 SNEGSKA (reference sequence). The CDR3 protein is CSAPGDSRSGANVLTF. The CDR3 DNA follows: TGCAGTGCTCCTGGGGACAGTCGATCTGGGGCCAACGTCCTGACTTTC.

The gene calls are TRBV7-2 and TRBJ2-1; 7 bases line up with TRBD2. Germline V CDR1 and CDR2: SGHTA, FQGNSA. V dropped 2 bases and J dropped 6; count of bases not matched to a gene: 4. This CDR3 is built from 14 residues. In DNA form, the CDR3 reads TGTGCCAGCAGCTTATTTACGGGGGGCAATGAGCAGTTCTTC. Protein product: CASSLFTGGNEQFF.

The chain employs TRBV4-3 and TRBJ2-5; 7 nucleotides match TRBD2. Germline CDR1 LGHNA, CDR2 YSLEER. This CDR3 has 15 residues. With V trimmed by 0 bases and J by 11 bases, 12 bases remained unmatched. This CDR3 reads CASSQDLAGYNEQYF. In DNA, the CDR3 is TGCGCCAGCAGCCAAGATTTAGCGGGTTACAATGAGCAGTACTTC.

This clonotype was recorded once. This sequence may be a read error, since a much larger clone differs from it by one base. The rearrangement uses TRBV6-6 and TRBJ1-2, with D uncertain. Per germline, CDR1 MNHNY and CDR2 SVGAGI (reference sequence). The CDR3 extends over 14 amino acids. Trimming pared 0 bases from V and 2 bases from J, leaving 7 bases between. CDR3 sequence: CASSYSMANYGYTF. The CDR3 bases are TGTGCCAGCAGTTACTCGATGGCCAACTATGGCTACACCTTC.

This clonotype has just one count. The chain combines TRBV4-2 with TRBJ2-7, with D maybe TRBD2 (5 bases). Germline CDR1 is LGHNA and CDR2 is YNFKEQ. This CDR3 contains 15 residues. Deletions cut 4 bases from V and 3 bases from J, with 16 bases between. This chain's CDR3 is CASSPHTGLDYEQYF. CDR3 nucleotides: TGTGCCAGCAGCCCACATACCGGACTGGACTACGAGCAGTACTTC.

V is TRBV3-1 and J is TRBJ2-7; D might be TRBD2 (7 bases). Germline values: CDR1 LGHDT, CDR2 YNNKEL (reference sequence). The ends were cut back, 4 bases at V and 4 bases at J, with 11 bases in the middle. The CDR3 loop spans 13 amino acids. DNA for the CDR3: TGTGCCAGCAGCCCCGGGGGGCAGTACGAGCAGTACTTC. Its translation is CASSPGGQYEQYF.

The gene calls are TRBV10-3 and TRBJ2-3, with D perhaps matching TRBD2 (6 bases). The germline V gene encodes CDR1 ENHRY and CDR2 SYGVKD. V shed 6 bases and J shed 0 bases, with 13 bases lying between them. The CDR3 loop spans 15 amino acids. CDR3 in amino acids: CAIRLQSGSTDTQYF. Here the CDR3 DNA reads TGTGCCATCAGGCTCCAAAGCGGGAGCACAGATACGCAGTATTTT.

This chain joins TRBV12-3 or TRBV12-4 and TRBJ2-5; the D gene could be TRBD1 or TRBD2 (5 bases each). This CDR3 region has 12 residues. Trimming left V 7 bases short and J 5 bases short, with 11 bases between. The CDR3 DNA is TGTGCCAGCATGGGGACCGGGGAGACCCAGTACTTC. It encodes CASMGTGETQYF.

This clonotype was observed a few times. The chain couples TRBV29-1 to TRBJ2-3; D is unresolved. This CDR3 spans 13 amino acids. V shed 5 bases and J shed 1 base, with 10 bases lying between them. Germline-derived CDR1 and CDR2 are SQVTM and ANQGSEA. This CDR3 reads CSVITRGTDTQYF. For the CDR3, the DNA is TGCAGCGTTATAACCCGGGGCACAGATACGCAGTATTTT.

This clonotype was observed a few times. V and J are TRBV6-2 or TRBV6-3 and TRBJ2-1; 10 nucleotides match TRBD2. The CDR3 runs 15 residues. Trimming removed 4 bases from V and 4 bases from J; junction bases left unmatched: 4. Germline CDR1 is MNHEY and CDR2 is SVGEGT. The CDR3 DNA reads as TGTGCCAGCAGTTGGACTAGCGGAGCATACAATGAGCAGTTCTTC. This encodes CASSWTSGAYNEQFF.

This clonotype was detected a few times. CDR3 nucleotides: TGTGCTAGTGGTTTACGGCAGGGTGGCAATCAGCCCCAGCATTTT. Its protein is CASGLRQGGNQPQHF. This chain joins TRBV12-5 and TRBJ1-5, with a weak D call TRBD1 (5 bases). The CDR3 contains 15 residues. The germline V and J ends were trimmed by 3 bases and 2 bases, with 11 bases remaining between them. Looked up from germline, CDR1 is LGHNT and CDR2 is FRNRAP.

The V gene is TRBV6-6, the J gene TRBJ1-1; D gene unclear. Per the germline V gene, CDR1 is MNHNY and CDR2 is SVGAGI (reference sequence). This CDR3 is built from 16 residues. Trimming pared 2 bases from V and 0 bases from J, leaving 13 bases between. The CDR3 loop reads CASSYPAGVMNTEAFF. CDR3 nucleotide sequence: TGTGCCAGCAGTTACCCAGCCGGAGTGATGAACACTGAAGCTTTCTTT.

The V gene is TRBV3-1, the J gene TRBJ2-1, with TRBD2 matching 8 bases. The CDR3 length is 15 residues. V gave up 4 bases and J gave up 5 bases; unmatched junction bases: 7. From germline, CDR1 is LGHDT and CDR2 YNNKEL (reference sequence). CDR3 nucleotides: TGTGCCAGCAGCCGATCAAGCGGGGGAAACAATGAGCAGTTCTTC. Residues: CASSRSSGGNNEQFF.

This clonotype was seen a handful of times. The V gene is TRBV7-2, the J gene TRBJ2-3, with a possible D match to TRBD2 (6 bases). CDR1 is SGHTA, CDR2 FQGNSA, per germline. This CDR3 has 14 residues. V lost 5 bases and J lost 4, with 13 bases in between. The CDR3 coding sequence is TGTGCCAGCAGCCCGGGACTTCGTCCAGATACGCAGTATTTT. Translation gives CASSPGLRPDTQYF.

This clonotype showed up just a few times. This chain connects TRBV10-3 to TRBJ2-7, with D possibly matching TRBD2 (6 bases). CDR1 is ENHRY and CDR2 is SYGVKD in the germline V gene. CDR3 length: 14 amino acids. Trimming left V 6 bases short and J 1 base short, with 13 bases between. CDR3 residues: CAIRDWDLSYEQYF. For the CDR3, the DNA is TGTGCCATCAGGGATTGGGACTTGTCCTACGAGCAGTACTTC.

This clonotype was seen more than once but under ten times. The chain combines TRBV4-1 with TRBJ1-4; no clear D gene. In germline, CDR1 is MGHRA, CDR2 YSYEKL. V shed 0 bases and J shed 5 bases, with 10 bases lying between them. There are 15 residues in the CDR3. The CDR3 loop reads CASSQDVRSNEKLFF. The CDR3 bases are TGCGCCAGCAGCCAAGATGTCCGGTCAAATGAAAAACTGTTTTTT.

This clonotype was observed a few times. The V and J genes are TRBV9 and TRBJ2-2, with unresolved D. In germline, CDR1 is SGDLS, CDR2 YYNGEE. The V and J ends lost 4 bases and 6 bases respectively, with 10 bases between them. The CDR3 covers 13 residues. The CDR3 bases are TGTGCCAGCAGCACCCAGTGGGCCGGGGAGCTGTTTTTT. The encoded protein is CASSTQWAGELFF.

The chain links TRBV24-1 to TRBJ2-1, with 10 bases lining up with TRBD2. CDR3 length equals 15 residues. Germline trimming cut 2 bases from V and 7 bases from J; bases unmatched to any gene: 4. Per germline, CDR1 KGHDR and CDR2 SFDVKD. The chain's CDR3 is CATSDSRTSGNEQFF. The CDR3, as DNA: TGTGCCACCAGTGATTCCAGGACTAGCGGTAATGAGCAGTTCTTC.